The rows below give T cell receptor beta chains drawn from one sample of a study of human T cells and chemical hapten exposure. TCRdb fed the RACE reads into MiXCR, producing one record per CDR3 protein. Of tens of thousands of distinct CDR3 sequences listed, around 6.4% are singletons. Material: whole blood, obtained in connection with sensitization to the hapten diphenylcyclopropenone (DPC). The receptors shown here come from a woman aged 25 to 39 with alopecia areata. Some clones in this sample may be carry-over from other donors' samples. CDR3s include the opening cysteine and the closing phenylalanine or tryptophan. Fields, in order: D gene, V gene, clone size, J gene, CDR3 DNA, CDR3 protein. A D gene is named only where the DNA matches it firmly. The size field is filled for only some rows; it gives once, few, many or a size class.

TRBD1	TRBV2	.	TRBJ1-2	TGTGCCAGCAGCGCAAATCAGGGGGACTATGGCTACACCTTC	CASSANQGDYGYTF
TRBD1	TRBV5-1	many	TRBJ2-2	TGCGCCAGCAGCGAGGGACAGTGGAACACCGGGGAGCTGTTTTTT	CASSEGQWNTGELFF
.	TRBV10-3	.	TRBJ1-5	TGTGCCATCAGTGGAGGGATTAGCAATCAGCCCCAGCATTTT	CAISGGISNQPQHF
.	TRBV30	.	TRBJ2-7	TGTGCCTGGAGTGATCGGGGGCCCACTACTGTCTTC	CAWSDRGPTTVF
.	TRBV20-1	many	TRBJ1-5	TGCAGTGCAACCCCGGGATTCGGACAGCCCCAGCATTTT	CSATPGFGQPQHF
TRBD1	TRBV7-2	few	TRBJ2-4	TGTGCCAGCAGTCCGGACAGGCCCCTAGCCAAAAACATTCAGTACTTC	CASSPDRPLAKNIQYF
TRBD2	TRBV5-1	many	TRBJ2-7	TGCGCCACCCGCGGGGAGGGCTCCTACGAGCAGTACTTC	CATRGEGSYEQYF
.	TRBV7-9	many	TRBJ1-1	TGTGCCAGCAGCTTAACTGCAAGGAGGGGGACTGAAGCTTTCTTT	CASSLTARRGTEAFF
TRBD2	TRBV4-2	.	TRBJ2-3	TGTGCCAGCAGCCGACAACCTACTAGCGGGGGGGCCGGGGATACGCAGTATTTT	CASSRQPTSGGAGDTQYF
.	TRBV4-2	.	TRBJ1-6	TGTGCCAGCAGCCAAGATCAGGGTCTTTATAATTCACCCCTCCACTTT	CASSQDQGLYNSPLHF
TRBD1	TRBV28	many	TRBJ1-2	TGTGCCAGCTGGGACAGGGGAGAGTCTTATGGCTACACCTTC	CASWDRGESYGYTF
TRBD2	TRBV20-1	many	TRBJ2-7	TGCAGTGCTAGTTCTAGCGGGGGGATCTACGAGCAGTACTTC	CSASSSGGIYEQYF
.	TRBV11-2	many	TRBJ1-6	TGTGCCAGCAGCTCCCAAATCGACAGCTCCTATAATTCACCCCTCCACTTT	CASSSQIDSSYNSPLHF
TRBD1	TRBV7-9	few	TRBJ2-7	TGTGCCAGCAGCTTAGGAACAGGACAGGGGTACTACGAGCAGTACTTC	CASSLGTGQGYYEQYF
.	TRBV20-1	many	TRBJ1-6	TGCAGTGCCGAGGGGGGACCCGATTCACCCCTCCACTTT	CSAEGGPDSPLHF
.	TRBV29-1	.	TRBJ2-3	TGCAGCGTTGTAGGCAGGGATTTGACAGATACGCAGTATTTT	CSVVGRDLTDTQYF
.	TRBV24-1	many	TRBJ2-3	TGTGCCACCAGAGGGGACATAGATACGCAGTATTTT	CATRGDIDTQYF
TRBD1	TRBV19	many	TRBJ2-7	TGTGCCAGCCGAGGACAGGGGGCCCGCGAGCAGTACTTC	CASRGQGAREQYF
.	TRBV29-1	.	TRBJ2-3	TGCAGCGTTGATAGACGCAACACAGATACGCAGTATTTT	CSVDRRNTDTQYF
.	TRBV7-8	.	TRBJ2-3	TGTGCCAGCAGCTTAGGGAAGCGCTCAGATACGCAGTATTTT	CASSLGKRSDTQYF
TRBD2	TRBV20-1	many	TRBJ2-7	TGCAGTGCTAGGGGCGGGGGGCCCTACTACGAGCAGTACTTC	CSARGGGPYYEQYF
.	TRBV7-2	.	TRBJ1-4	TGTGCCAGCAGCGCCGGAGTCAACGGAAAACTGTTTTTT	CASSAGVNGKLFF
TRBD1	TRBV29-1	many	TRBJ2-5	TGCAGCGTTGAAGACCTAAGGACAGGGGGCAGGGAGACCCAGTACTTC	CSVEDLRTGGRETQYF